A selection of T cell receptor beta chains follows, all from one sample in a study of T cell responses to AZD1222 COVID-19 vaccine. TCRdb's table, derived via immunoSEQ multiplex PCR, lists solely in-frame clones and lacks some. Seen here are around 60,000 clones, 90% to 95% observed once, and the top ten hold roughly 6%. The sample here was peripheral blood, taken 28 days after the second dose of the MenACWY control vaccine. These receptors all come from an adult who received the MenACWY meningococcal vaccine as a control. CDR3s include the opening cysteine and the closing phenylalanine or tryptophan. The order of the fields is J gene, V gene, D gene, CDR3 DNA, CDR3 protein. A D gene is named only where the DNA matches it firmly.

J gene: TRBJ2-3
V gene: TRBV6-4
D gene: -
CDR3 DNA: TGTGCCAGCAGTGACTCGAGCGGCGCGGGGAATACGCAGTATTTT
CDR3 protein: CASSDSSGAGNTQYF

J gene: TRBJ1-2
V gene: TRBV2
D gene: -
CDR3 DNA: TGTGCCAGCAGTGTTGGGGGGGCACAGAATGGCTACACCTTC
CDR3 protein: CASSVGGAQNGYTF

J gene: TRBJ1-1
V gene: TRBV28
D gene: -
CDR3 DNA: TGTGCCAGCAGCCGATCCGGGACGGAAGCTTTCTTT
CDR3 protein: CASSRSGTEAFF

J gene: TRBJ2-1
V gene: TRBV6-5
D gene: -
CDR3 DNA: TGTGCCAGCAGTCCCGGTATTGAGCAGTTCTTC
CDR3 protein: CASSPGIEQFF

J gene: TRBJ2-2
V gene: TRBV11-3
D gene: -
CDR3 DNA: TGTGCCAGCAGCCCGATGGGGCGTACCGGGGAGCTGTTTTTT
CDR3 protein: CASSPMGRTGELFF

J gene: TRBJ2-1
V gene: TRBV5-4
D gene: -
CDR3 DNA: TGTGCCACCGCGGGGACCAATTACAATGAGCAGTTCTTC
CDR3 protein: CATAGTNYNEQFF

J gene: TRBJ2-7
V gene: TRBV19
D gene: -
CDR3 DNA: TGTGCCAGTAGTATAGTGTCCGACAGGAGCTACGAGCAGTACTTC
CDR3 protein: CASSIVSDRSYEQYF

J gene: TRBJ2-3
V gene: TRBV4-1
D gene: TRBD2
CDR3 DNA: TGCGCCAGCAGCCAGGGACTAGCGGGAGGGCGGGGGGATACGCAGTATTTT
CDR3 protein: CASSQGLAGGRGDTQYF

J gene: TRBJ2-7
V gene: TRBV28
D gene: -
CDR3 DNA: TGTGCCAGCAGTCCTACGTTGGGACTCGCCTACGAGCAGTACTTC
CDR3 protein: CASSPTLGLAYEQYF

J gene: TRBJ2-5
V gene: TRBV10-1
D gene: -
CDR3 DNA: TGCGCCAGCAGTGAGAACAGGGAGACCCAGTACTTC
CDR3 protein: CASSENRETQYF

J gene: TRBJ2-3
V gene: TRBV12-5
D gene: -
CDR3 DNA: TGTGCTAGTGGTTACTGGCTAGTGGGAAAAAGCGATCGAAACACAGATACGCAGTATTTT
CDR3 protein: CASGYWLVGKSDRNTDTQYF

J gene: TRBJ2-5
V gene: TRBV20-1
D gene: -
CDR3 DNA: TGCAGTGCTAGTCCCGCCGCGTCGGGAGAAGAGACCCAGTACTTC
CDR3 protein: CSASPAASGEETQYF

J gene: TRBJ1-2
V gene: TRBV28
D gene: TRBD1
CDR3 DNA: TGTGCCAGCATTCGAGGACAGGGAAGGACGGATGGCTACACCTTC
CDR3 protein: CASIRGQGRTDGYTF

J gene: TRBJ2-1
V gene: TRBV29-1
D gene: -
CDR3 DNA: TGCAGCGCCATGGGGAACAATGAGCAGTTCTTC
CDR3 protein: CSAMGNNEQFF